The text below deals with one TCR beta chain. This record belongs to a study of cytomegalovirus exposure and HLA in healthy donors. TCRdb keeps only in-frame clones here, not all; method: immunoSEQ multiplex PCR. The repertoire consists of about 86,000 clones, with 85% to 95% occurring once and the leading ten covering 0.55% to 0.75%. Sequencing was carried out using PBMCs. This receptor was obtained from a man between 18 and 29 years old in good health and CMV-seronegative.

CDR3 coding DNA: TGTGCCAGTAGTGTGACAGGGGATCAGCCCCAGCATTTT. Translating it yields CASSVTGDQPQHF. This sequence joins TRBV19 and TRBJ1-5; 8 bases map to TRBD1. The V gene end was trimmed by 5 bases and the J gene end by 5 bases; junction bases not matched to a gene: 2. From germline, CDR1 is LNHDA and CDR2 SQIVND (reference sequence). The CDR3 contains 13 residues. The whole variable domain, filled in from reference TRBV19 and TRBJ1-5, reads DGGITQSPKYLFRKEGQNVTLSCEQNLNHDAMYWYRQDPGQGLRLIYYSQIVNDFQKGDIAEGYSVSREKKESFPLTVTSAQKNPTAFYLCASSVTGDQPQHFGDGTRLSIL.